Detailed here is one TCR beta chain. Clones were read by immunoSEQ multiplex PCR, and TCRdb kept only the in-frame ones, dropping some. The sample holds fewer than 1.6 million clones, approximately 98.5% seen once. This specimen belongs to a study of shared clonotypes between healthy human individuals. The source of this sequence is a man aged 30 to 45 in good health. The sequencing input was naive CD4+ T cells sorted from blood. Subset defined: CD45RA+ positively selected.

In DNA form, the CDR3 reads TGTGCCAGCAGCCGGACGTCAGGGTCCACAGATACGCAGTATTTT. It yields the protein CASSRTSGSTDTQYF. J is TRBJ2-3 and V is TRBV11-3; perhaps TRBD1 as D (5 bases). V was cut by 5 bases and J by 2 bases, with 14 bases left in between. The germline CDR1 and CDR2 sequences are SGHNT and YENEEA. The CDR3 has 15 amino acids.